This T cell receptor beta chain was observed in a study of a mutant IDH1 vaccine in newly diagnosed glioma. Time point specified: week 23, last vaccination. What each vaccine dose contained was 300 ug of mutant IDH1 20-mer peptide, accompanied by topical imiquimod. Only in-frame clones appear in the TCRdb table, and some are missing; sequencing was by immunoSEQ multiplex PCR. The repertoire holds roughly 45,000 clones, with about 88% as singletons. The CDR3 covers 11 residues. CDR1 and CDR2 from the germline V gene are MNHEY and SVGAGI. Trimming left V 0 bases short and J 7 bases short, with 4 bases between. A word on this clone: Its antigen is not known.

Whole-study findings and limits: Roughly 92% of patients showed vaccine-induced immune responses across multiple MHC alleles.

The chain uses TRBV6-5 and TRBJ2-7; no firm D call. The receptor was isolated from a woman aged 18-29 years with glioma. Some clones in this sample may be carry-over from other donors' samples. The specimen comprised PBMCs, sampled from a glioma patient whose treatment included an IDH1 peptide vaccine. CDR3 nucleotide sequence: TGTGCCAGCAGTTACTCTTTGGAGCAGTACTTC. Amino acid sequence: CASSYSLEQYF.